This TCR beta chain was recorded in a study of T cells after yellow fever vaccination. Only a few counts were recorded for this clonotype. TCRdb ran MiXCR on the 5' RACE reads and lists one entry per CDR3 protein. Of hundreds of thousands of distinct CDR3 sequences in the sample, over 5% were seen once. The starting material was PBMCs, obtained 5 days after the yellow fever booster vaccination. This TCR was recovered from a man between 25 and 39 years old who received the YFV17D yellow fever vaccine.

This CDR3 reads CASSSGGTSSYNSPLHF. CDR3 DNA: TGTGCCAGCAGTAGCGGTGGCACGAGCTCCTATAATTCACCCCTCCACTTT. This chain connects TRBV27 to TRBJ1-6, with no clear D. V was clipped by 5 bases and J by 0 bases, with 14 bases between them. From germline, CDR1 is MNHEY and CDR2 SMNVEV (reference sequence). The CDR3 has 17 amino acids.